This T cell receptor (beta chain) comes out of a study of cytotoxic CD8 clonotypes in ibrutinib-treated CLL (dated by TCRdb to about 2021). Regarding the research as a whole: The cohort was composed of about a dozen relapsed/refractory and around 15 treatment-naive patients; IGHV unmutated status was identified in under 18 patients. Responses were partial in approximately 24 patients and complete in 2; after median around 68 months follow-up, about 14 stayed in remission and about twelve progressed. The response samples were drawn at a median of roughly twelve months into treatment, with a range of about 6 to 36 months. An average of about 250,000 productive templates and 94,082 productive rearrangements was obtained per sample. Of the 90 or so participants in the trial, 26 had longitudinal samples available. Cryopreserved peripheral blood mononuclear cells were obtained prior to treatment, at the time of response, and at either disease progression or sustained remission. All remission and progressive disease samples were collected while patients were still receiving ibrutinib.

Broad study findings and their caveats: Clonality rose at ibrutinib response, remained stable during sustained remission, and dropped back toward baseline at progression. Public clonotypes were rare and either contracted or stayed stable during treatment, and the rise in clonality at ibrutinib response reflected the expansion of private clonotypes. Lymph node repertoires were not examined, and the timing of sampling was not matched between patients in sustained remission and those whose disease progressed. Baseline clonality was found to be higher than that of age-matched healthy donors and was strongly correlated with circulating CD8+ T-cell counts.

This clone was seen only once. The antigen this receptor binds is unknown. Base qualities are not at hand, and no much larger clone is one base apart. The time point label on this specimen signifies: progressive disease on ibrutinib. For TCR beta library preparation, 1.5 to 2.5 micrograms of genomic DNA was extracted from cryopreserved PBMCs. Longitudinal blood samples from CLL patients receiving ibrutinib monotherapy were subjected to high-throughput TCR beta sequencing. The patients took part in an open-label, single-center phase 2 trial of ibrutinib monotherapy. Each clonotype received, on average, around 10x coverage in deep resolution sequencing performed on a MiSeq, where the target depth lay between 1 in 1 million and 1 in 200,000 T cells. TCR beta libraries were generated with the immunoSEQ hsTCRB Kit. As for the original processing: ImmunoSEQ Data Assistant and ImmunoSEQ Analyzer were used for data analysis, and V, D and J genes were assigned according to IMGT definitions. Clonality, which ranges from 0 to 1, was calculated by subtracting the normalized Shannon entropy of productive rearrangement frequencies from one. Only overrepresented clonotypes making up at least 0.05% of each patient's repertoire were included in the public clonotype analysis. Repertoires from about a dozen age-matched healthy donors in immuneACCESS were used as clonality controls. TCRdb limited this immuneACCESS table to in-frame rearrangements with V and J called. A share of clones is missing; checked studies link under half to unresolved V genes, and the rest is unexplained. The DNA gave D and trimming, while V, J and clone size come from that table. This sample holds some 170,000 clones; 88% were observed only once. The top ten clones comprise 3% to 3.5% of the sample.

Compared with germline, V lacks 4 bases and J lacks 12 bases; bases without a gene match: 7. The CDR3 spans 12 residues, from the cysteine through the phenylalanine. Solely the CDR3 DNA is kept, with 36 bases framed from the first base. The germline V gene yields SGHRS for CDR1 and YFSETQ for CDR2. The sequence links TRBV5-1 to TRBJ2-1; the central 7 bases match TRBD2. The specimen was PBMCs, collected at disease progression, from a patient treated with ibrutinib. This TCR came from a human donor with chronic lymphocytic leukemia. CDR3 loop: CASSPDRLAQFF. The sequence in DNA is TGCGCCAGCAGCCCCGACCGACTAGCGCAGTTCTTC.